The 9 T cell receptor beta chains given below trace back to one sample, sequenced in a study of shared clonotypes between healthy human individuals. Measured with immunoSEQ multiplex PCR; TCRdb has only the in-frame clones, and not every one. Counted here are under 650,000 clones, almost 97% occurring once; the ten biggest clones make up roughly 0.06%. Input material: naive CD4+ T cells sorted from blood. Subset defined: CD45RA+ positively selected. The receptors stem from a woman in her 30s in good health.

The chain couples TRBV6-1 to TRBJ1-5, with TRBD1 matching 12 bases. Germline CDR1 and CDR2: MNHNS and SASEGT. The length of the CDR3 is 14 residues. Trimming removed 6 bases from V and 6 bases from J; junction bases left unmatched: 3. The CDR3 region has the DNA TGTGCCAGCAGAGGGACAGGGGGCCTTCAGCCCCAGCATTTT. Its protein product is CASRGTGGLQPQHF.

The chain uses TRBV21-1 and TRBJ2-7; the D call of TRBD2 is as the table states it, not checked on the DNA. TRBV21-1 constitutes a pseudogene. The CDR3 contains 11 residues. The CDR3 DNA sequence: TGTGCCAGCATACTCCCCTACGAGCAGTACTTC. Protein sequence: CASILPYEQYF.

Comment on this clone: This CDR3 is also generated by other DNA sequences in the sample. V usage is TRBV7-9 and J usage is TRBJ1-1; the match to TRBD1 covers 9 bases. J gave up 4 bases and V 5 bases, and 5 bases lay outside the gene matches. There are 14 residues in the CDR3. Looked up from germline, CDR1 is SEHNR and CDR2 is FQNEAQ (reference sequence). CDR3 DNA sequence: TGTGCCAGCAGCAAACAGGGGGCATCCACTGAAGCTTTCTTT. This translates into CASSKQGASTEAFF.

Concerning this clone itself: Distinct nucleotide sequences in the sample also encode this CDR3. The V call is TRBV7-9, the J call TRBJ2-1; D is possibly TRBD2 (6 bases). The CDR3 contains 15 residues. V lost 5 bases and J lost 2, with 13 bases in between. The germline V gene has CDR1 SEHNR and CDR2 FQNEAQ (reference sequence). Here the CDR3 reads CASSPAGAAYNEQFF. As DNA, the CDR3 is TGTGCCAGCAGCCCAGCGGGTGCGGCCTACAATGAGCAGTTCTTC.

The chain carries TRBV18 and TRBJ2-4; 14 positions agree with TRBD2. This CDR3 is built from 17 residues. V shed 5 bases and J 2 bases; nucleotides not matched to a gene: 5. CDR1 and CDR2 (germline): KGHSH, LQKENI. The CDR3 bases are TGTGCCAGCTCAGCGGGACTAGCGGGAGAGACCAAAAACATTCAGTACTTC. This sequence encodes CASSAGLAGETKNIQYF.

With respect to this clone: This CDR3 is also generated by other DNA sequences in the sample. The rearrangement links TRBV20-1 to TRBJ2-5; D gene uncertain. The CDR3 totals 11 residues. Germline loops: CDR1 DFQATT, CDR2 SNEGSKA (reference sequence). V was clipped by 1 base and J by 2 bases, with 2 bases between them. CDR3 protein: CSARVQETQYF. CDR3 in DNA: TGCAGTGCTAGAGTACAAGAGACCCAGTACTTC.

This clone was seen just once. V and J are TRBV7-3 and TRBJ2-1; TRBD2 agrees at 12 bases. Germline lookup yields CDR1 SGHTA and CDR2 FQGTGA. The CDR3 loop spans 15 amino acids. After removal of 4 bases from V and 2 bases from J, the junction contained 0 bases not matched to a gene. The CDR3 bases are TGTGCCAGCAGCTGGACTAGCGGGGCCTACAATGAGCAGTTCTTC. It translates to CASSWTSGAYNEQFF.

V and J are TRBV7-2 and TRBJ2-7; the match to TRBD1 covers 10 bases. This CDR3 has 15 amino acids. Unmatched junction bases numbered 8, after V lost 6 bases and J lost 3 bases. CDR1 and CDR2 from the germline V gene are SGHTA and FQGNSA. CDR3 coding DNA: TGTGCCAGCAGAGGCCCGGGACAGGGGCTCTACGAGCAGTACTTC. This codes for CASRGPGQGLYEQYF.

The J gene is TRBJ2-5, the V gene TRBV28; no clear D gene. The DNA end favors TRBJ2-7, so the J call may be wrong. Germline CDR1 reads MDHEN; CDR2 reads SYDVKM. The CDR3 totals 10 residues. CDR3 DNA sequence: TGTGCCAGCAGTGCATACGAGCAGTACTTC. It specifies CASSAYEQYF.